This T cell receptor beta chain is drawn from a study of T cells after yellow fever vaccination. This clonotype was seen a handful of times. Its antigen remains unknown. CDR1 and CDR2 (germline): KGHSH, LQKENI. Trimming cost V 2 bases and J 6 bases; bases outside gene matches: 12. CDR3 length equals 16 residues. Each CDR3 protein gets one entry after TCRdb re-called the 5' RACE reads with MiXCR. Here the sample spans hundreds of thousands of distinct CDR3 sequences, about 14% being singletons. General observations from the study: Weaker overall was a secondary response that nonetheless peaked faster, on day 5 versus 15.

Sequencing used PBMCs, obtained on the day of the yellow fever booster vaccination. The TCR was taken from a man aged 30 to 45 who received the YFV17D yellow fever vaccine. The chain is built from TRBV18 and TRBJ2-7, with TRBD2 matching 8 bases. The DNA for the CDR3 is TGTGCCAGCTCACCAGTCAATAGCGGGGTGATGGTCGAGCAGTACTTC. Protein product: CASSPVNSGVMVEQYF.